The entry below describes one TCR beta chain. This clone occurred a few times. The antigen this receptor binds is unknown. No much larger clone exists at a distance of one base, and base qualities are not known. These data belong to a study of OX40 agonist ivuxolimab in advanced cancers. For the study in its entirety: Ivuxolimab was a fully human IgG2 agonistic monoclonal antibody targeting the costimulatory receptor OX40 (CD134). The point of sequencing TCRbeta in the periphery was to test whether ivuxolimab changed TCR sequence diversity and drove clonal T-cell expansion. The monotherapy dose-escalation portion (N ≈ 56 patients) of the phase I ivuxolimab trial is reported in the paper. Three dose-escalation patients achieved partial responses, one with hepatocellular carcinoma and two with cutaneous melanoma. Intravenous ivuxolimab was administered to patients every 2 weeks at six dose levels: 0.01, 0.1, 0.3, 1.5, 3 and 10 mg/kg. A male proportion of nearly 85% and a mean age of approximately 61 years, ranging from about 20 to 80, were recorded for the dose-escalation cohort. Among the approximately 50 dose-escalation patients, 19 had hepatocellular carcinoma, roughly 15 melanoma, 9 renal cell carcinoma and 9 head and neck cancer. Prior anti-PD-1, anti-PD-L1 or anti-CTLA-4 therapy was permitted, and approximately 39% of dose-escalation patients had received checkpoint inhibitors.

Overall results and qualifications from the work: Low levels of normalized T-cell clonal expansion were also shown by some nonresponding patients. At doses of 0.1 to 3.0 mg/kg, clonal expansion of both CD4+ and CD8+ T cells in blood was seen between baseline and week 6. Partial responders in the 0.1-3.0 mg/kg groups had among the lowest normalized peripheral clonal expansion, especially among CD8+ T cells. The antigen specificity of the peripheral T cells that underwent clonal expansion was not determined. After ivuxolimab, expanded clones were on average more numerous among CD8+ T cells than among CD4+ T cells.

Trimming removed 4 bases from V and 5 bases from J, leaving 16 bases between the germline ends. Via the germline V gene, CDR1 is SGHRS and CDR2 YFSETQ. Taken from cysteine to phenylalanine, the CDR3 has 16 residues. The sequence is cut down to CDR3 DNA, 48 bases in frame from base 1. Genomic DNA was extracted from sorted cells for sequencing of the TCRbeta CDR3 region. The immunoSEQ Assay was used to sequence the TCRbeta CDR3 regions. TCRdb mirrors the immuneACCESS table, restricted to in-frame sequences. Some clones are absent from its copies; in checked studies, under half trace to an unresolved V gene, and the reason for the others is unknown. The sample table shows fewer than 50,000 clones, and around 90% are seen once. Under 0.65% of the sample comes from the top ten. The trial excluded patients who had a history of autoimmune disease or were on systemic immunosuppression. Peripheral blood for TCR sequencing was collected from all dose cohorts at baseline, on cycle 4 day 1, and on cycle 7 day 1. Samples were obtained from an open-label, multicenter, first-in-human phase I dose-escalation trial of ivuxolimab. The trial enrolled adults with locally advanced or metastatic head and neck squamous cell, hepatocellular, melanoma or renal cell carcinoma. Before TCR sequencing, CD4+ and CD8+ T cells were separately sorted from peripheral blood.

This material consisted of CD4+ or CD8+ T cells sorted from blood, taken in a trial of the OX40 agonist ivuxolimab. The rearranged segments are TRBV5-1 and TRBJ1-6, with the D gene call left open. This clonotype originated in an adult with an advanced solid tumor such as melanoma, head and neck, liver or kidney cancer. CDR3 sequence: CASSPGSNSHNSPLHF. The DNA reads TGCGCCAGCAGCCCGGGCTCTAACAGCCATAATTCACCCCTCCACTTT. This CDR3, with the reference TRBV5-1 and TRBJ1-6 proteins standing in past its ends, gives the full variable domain KAGVTQTPRYLIKTRGQQVTLSCSPISGHRSVSWYQQTPGQGLQFLFEYFSETQRNKGNFPGRFSGRQFSNSRSEMNVSTLELGDSALYLCASSPGSNSHNSPLHFGNGTRLTVT.